The 19 T cell receptor beta chains below all came from one sample that was sequenced in a study of beta chain features in type 1 diabetes. Investigators reverse transcribed all isolated RNA, so they sequenced expressed TCRB transcripts. Data came from immunoSEQ multiplex PCR; TCRdb stores just in-frame clones and leaves some out. The sample consists of about 660,000 clones, about 14% of them appearing once. General study findings and limits: Within each of all four CD4+ subsets, Type 1 diabetes patients had TCRB CDR3s that were moderately but significantly shorter.

These receptors have no identified antigens. Sequenced material: naive CD4+ T cells from blood. Receptors originate from a man younger than 35 with type 1 diabetes.

This clone was recorded a few times. The rearrangement links TRBV7-9 to TRBJ1-4; no reliable D call. V lost 4 bases to trimming and J lost 5 bases, with 5 bases between them. This CDR3 is built from 12 residues. Germline V gene lookup returns CDR1 SEHNR and CDR2 FQNEAQ (reference sequence). Here the CDR3 reads CASSSRNEKLFF. Here the CDR3 DNA reads TGTGCCAGCAGCTCCAGGAATGAAAAACTGTTTTTT.

This chain links TRBV27 with TRBJ2-5; D might be TRBD1 (6 bases). The V gene's germline CDR1 is MNHEY and CDR2 SMNVEV (reference sequence). The CDR3 is 15 residues long. V gave up 2 bases and J gave up 4 bases, with 14 bases separating them. CDR3 sequence: CASSLSTRGAETQYF. The CDR3 DNA is TGTGCCAGCAGTTTAAGTACCAGGGGAGCAGAGACCCAGTACTTC.

This clone occurred a few times. V is TRBV30 and J is TRBJ1-3; possibly TRBD1 for D (6 bases). This CDR3 comprises 15 residues. The germline gives CDR1 GTSNPN, CDR2 SVGIG (reference sequence). The V end lost 0 bases, the J end lost 0 bases, and 9 bases lay between the germline ends. The CDR3 sequence is CAWSVGATSGNTIYF. DNA for the CDR3: TGTGCCTGGAGTGTGGGGGCTACCTCTGGAAACACCATATATTTT.

Only a few counts were recorded for this clone. The V gene is TRBV6-1, the J gene TRBJ2-7; D call uncertain. The germline V gene has CDR1 MNHNS and CDR2 SASEGT. The V end was cut by 6 bases, the J end by 3 bases, with 6 bases between. The CDR3 contains 11 residues. CDR3 in DNA: TGTGCCAGCAGAGGGTACTACGAGCAGTACTTC. Amino acids: CASRGYYEQYF.

The sample holds a few counts of this clone. The chain joins TRBV18 to TRBJ1-1, with D maybe TRBD1 (5 bases). Trimming took off 3 bases at V and 0 bases at J, with 14 bases between the two ends. This CDR3 contains 16 residues. Germline-derived CDR1 and CDR2 are KGHSH and LQKENI. Here the CDR3 DNA reads TGTGCCAGCTCACCGGGACGACAGAACATGAACACTGAAGCTTTCTTT. Its translation: CASSPGRQNMNTEAFF.

In its sample, this clone was seen a few times. DNA of the CDR3: TGTGCCAGCTCACCACCGGACTCTGGGGCCAACGTCCTGACTTTC. Protein product: CASSPPDSGANVLTF. V and J are TRBV18 and TRBJ2-6; D call uncertain. Deletions cut 0 bases from V and 0 bases from J, with 3 bases between. The CDR3 sequence is 15 residues long. CDR1 is KGHSH, CDR2 LQKENI, per germline.

The chain recombines TRBV2 with TRBJ1-1, with unresolved D. Germline V lookup: CDR1 SNHLY, CDR2 FYNNEI. The germline V and J ends were trimmed by 2 bases and 7 bases, with 8 bases remaining between them. The CDR3 loop spans 12 amino acids. Here the CDR3 reads CASSESRNEAFF. CDR3 coding DNA: TGTGCCAGCAGTGAATCCAGGAATGAAGCTTTCTTT.

The genes are TRBV30 and TRBJ2-5; D is possibly TRBD2 (5 bases). The DNA end is a closer match to TRBJ2-7, so the J assignment may be wrong. The CDR3 extends over 13 amino acids. The germline V gene has CDR1 GTSNPN and CDR2 SVGIG (reference sequence). CDR3 coding DNA: TGTGCCTGGAGCGGGGATAACTCCTACGAGCAGTACTTC. This translates into CAWSGDNSYEQYF.

The genes are TRBV23-1 and TRBJ1-6; D gene uncertain. TRBV23-1 is reported as an ORF; its role is uncertain. Trimming stripped 7 bases from V and 18 bases from J, with 7 bases between. The CDR3 has 8 amino acids. The DNA for the CDR3 is TGCGCCAGCACCCCCGGCCACTTT. Amino acid sequence: CASTPGHF.

This clone was seen only a few times. This chain connects TRBV25-1 to TRBJ2-3; a weak D match, TRBD1 (5 bases). This CDR3 spans 15 amino acids. Trimming pared 2 bases from V and 0 bases from J, leaving 9 bases between. Germline CDR1 reads MGHDK; CDR2 reads SYGVNS. The CDR3 loop is CASSEGAISTDTQYF. CDR3 coding DNA: TGTGCCAGCAGTGAAGGGGCGATTAGCACAGATACGCAGTATTTT.

This clone was recorded a few times. V is TRBV30 and J is TRBJ1-1; 7 bases map to TRBD1. V trimming: 3 bases; J trimming: 2 bases; junction bases outside the gene matches: 6. The CDR3 is made up of 14 amino acids. The germline V gene encodes CDR1 GTSNPN and CDR2 SVGIG (reference sequence). The CDR3 region is CAWSPRDRNTEAFF. CDR3 sequence (DNA): TGTGCCTGGAGCCCGCGGGACAGAAACACTGAAGCTTTCTTT.

This clone was counted a few times. This chain uses TRBV5-1 with TRBJ2-3; possible D gene TRBD1, 6 bases. Trimming left V 4 bases short and J 0 bases short, with 12 bases between. The CDR3 extends over 15 amino acids. Germline V CDR1 and CDR2: SGHRS, YFSETQ. CDR3: CASSIQGTSTDTQYF. CDR3 sequence (DNA): TGCGCCAGCAGCATACAGGGAACTAGCACAGATACGCAGTATTTT. The full variable domain, completed using reference TRBV5-1 and TRBJ2-3, is KAGVTQTPRYLIKTRGQQVTLSCSPISGHRSVSWYQQTPGQGLQFLFEYFSETQRNKGNFPGRFSGRQFSNSRSEMNVSTLELGDSALYLCASSIQGTSTDTQYFGPGTRLTVL.

This clone was detected only a few times. The V gene is TRBV18, the J gene TRBJ2-5; D might be TRBD2 (5 bases). Germline assignment: CDR1 KGHSH and CDR2 LQKENI. The CDR3 has 16 residues. The V end was cut by 2 bases, the J end by 6 bases, with 19 bases between. CDR3 protein: CASSPEGSSPPQTQYF. The CDR3 nucleotides read TGTGCCAGCTCACCAGAAGGGAGCAGTCCTCCACAGACCCAGTACTTC.

This clone has only a few counts. V and J are TRBV9 and TRBJ2-7; D remains ambiguous. The CDR3 has 16 amino acids. The V gene lost 1 base and the J gene lost 3 bases, with 17 bases spanning the gap. Germline V gene sequence: CDR1 SGDLS, CDR2 YYNGEE. The CDR3 coding sequence is TGTGCCAGCAGCGTAAGCGCCGACGGCCGAGTCTACGAGCAGTACTTC. Translated, it gives CASSVSADGRVYEQYF.

The V and J genes are TRBV7-2 and TRBJ2-7, with TRBD1 matching over 10 bases. After removal of 4 bases from V and 4 bases from J, the junction contained 7 bases not matched to a gene. The V gene's germline CDR1 is SGHTA and CDR2 FQGNSA. The length of the CDR3 is 15 residues. Here the CDR3 DNA reads TGTGCCAGCAGCTCAGCACCGGGACAGGGGTACGAGCAGTACTTC. Translated, it gives CASSSAPGQGYEQYF.

The sample holds a few counts of this clone. The chain has TRBV5-1 and TRBJ1-6, with no clear D. There are 16 residues in the CDR3. The ends were cut back, 2 bases at V and 9 bases at J, with 18 bases in the middle. CDR1 is SGHRS and CDR2 is YFSETQ in the germline V gene. CDR3 in amino acids: CASSFAAAMMGSPLHF. CDR3 in DNA: TGCGCCAGCAGCTTCGCGGCGGCCATGATGGGTTCACCCCTCCACTTT.

In its sample, this clone was seen a few times. The chain has TRBV28 and TRBJ2-7, with D perhaps matching TRBD1 (5 bases). The germline CDR1 and CDR2 sequences are MDHEN and SYDVKM. V was shortened by 5 bases and J by 0 bases, with 14 bases between the two germline ends. The CDR3 totals 15 residues. The CDR3: CASSTPGPGSYEQYF. Written as DNA, the CDR3 is TGTGCCAGCAGTACCCCAGGGCCCGGCTCCTACGAGCAGTACTTC.

The gene calls are TRBV6-5 and TRBJ1-2; D unclear. V was trimmed by 4 bases and J by 6 bases, leaving 15 bases between them. This CDR3 is built from 14 residues. CDR1 is MNHEY, CDR2 SVGAGI, per germline. In nucleotides, the CDR3 is TGTGCCAGCAGTTTCCAATCTGGTCCCCATGGCTACACCTTC. This encodes CASSFQSGPHGYTF.

This chain links TRBV2 with TRBJ2-3; the D call may be TRBD1 or TRBD2 (6 bases each). The CDR3 has 14 residues. Germline V gene data show CDR1 as SNHLY and CDR2 as FYNNEI. V lost 5 bases to trimming and J lost 4 bases, with 13 bases between them. CDR3 sequence: CASSPEGGSDTQYF. DNA for the CDR3: TGTGCCAGCAGTCCCGAAGGGGGGTCAGATACGCAGTATTTT.